These 26 T cell receptor beta chains came from one sample sequenced in a study of patients and donors after allogeneic stem cell transplantation. TCRdb analysed the RT-PCR reads with MiXCR anew, one entry per CDR3 protein. The sample carries about 960,000 distinct CDR3 sequences, under 20% recorded once. Sequenced sample: blood, either unsorted or a sorted T cell fraction (not recorded which). The receptor source for this set is a human donor who was either an allogeneic HSCT recipient or a stem cell or donor lymphocyte infusion donor (not recorded which). It is not recorded whose cells these are; they may come from a transplant donor.

This sequence joins TRBV20-1 and TRBJ1-1; 10 nucleotides agree with TRBD1. Unmatched junction bases numbered 11, after V lost 1 base and J lost 0 bases. Germline V gene sequence: CDR1 DFQATT, CDR2 SNEGSKA (reference sequence). This CDR3 is 18 amino acids long. The DNA for the CDR3 is TGCAGTGCTAGAGGTGTGGGACAGGGGTCGTACATGAACACTGAAGCTTTCTTT. It translates to CSARGVGQGSYMNTEAFF.

The chain uses TRBV11-3 and TRBJ2-2; 11 bases match TRBD2. Germline values: CDR1 SGHNT, CDR2 YENEEA. This CDR3 comprises 16 residues. Trimming cost V 5 bases and J 1 base; bases outside gene matches: 3. The CDR3 reads CASSPGLAVNTGELFF. In DNA form, the CDR3 reads TGTGCCAGCAGCCCGGGACTAGCGGTGAACACCGGGGAGCTGTTTTTT.

The sample holds a few counts of this clonotype. The chain recombines TRBV27 with TRBJ2-1; the D gene is possibly TRBD2 (5 bases). Trimming cost V 0 bases and J 8 bases, with 11 bases left between them. CDR3 length: 14 residues. Germline assignment: CDR1 MNHEY and CDR2 SMNVEV (reference sequence). This CDR3 reads CASSLSEVSDEQFF. CDR3 nucleotide sequence: TGTGCCAGCAGTTTATCCGAGGTTAGCGATGAGCAGTTCTTC.

This chain joins TRBV6-4 and TRBJ2-3; a possible D gene is TRBD2 (6 bases). V was clipped by 3 bases and J by 0 bases, with 7 bases between them. The CDR3 is 14 residues long. Germline lookup yields CDR1 MRHNA and CDR2 SNTAGT. CDR3 bases: TGTGCCAGCAGTGAAGGAGGGAGCACAGATACGCAGTATTTT. Residues: CASSEGGSTDTQYF.

This clonotype was detected a few times. The chain employs TRBV6-5 and TRBJ2-7; TRBD2 agrees at 7 bases. J gave up 1 base and V 8 bases, and 11 bases lay outside the gene matches. CDR1 is MNHEY and CDR2 is SVGAGI in the germline V gene. This CDR3 region has 15 residues. The CDR3 DNA is TGTGCCAGCGGTTTTTTTAGCGGGCAATCCTACGAGCAGTACTTC. Amino acids: CASGFFSGQSYEQYF.

This clonotype was found a few times. V gene TRBV19 combines with J gene TRBJ1-5; D not resolved. Germline CDR1 LNHDA, CDR2 SQIVND (reference sequence). The V end was cut by 10 bases, the J end by 1 base, with 17 bases between. The CDR3 spans 15 residues. Written as DNA, the CDR3 is TGTGCCAAAGCCTACGTTTGGAGAAGCAATCAGCCCCAGCATTTT. Translated: CAKAYVWRSNQPQHF.

In this sample, this clonotype turned up a few times. The chain employs TRBV7-9 and TRBJ1-1; D gene unclear. The germline V gene encodes CDR1 SEHNR and CDR2 FQNEAQ (reference sequence). V gave up 7 bases and J gave up 1 base, with 7 bases separating them. The CDR3 covers 12 residues. DNA of the CDR3: TGTGCCAGCACCCTGGGGAACACTGAAGCTTTCTTT. Its translation: CASTLGNTEAFF. Supplemented by reference TRBV7-9 and TRBJ1-1, the full variable domain reads DTGVSQNPRHKITKRGQNVTFRCDPISEHNRLYWYRQTLGQGPEFLTYFQNEAQLEKSRLLSDRFSAERPKGSFSTLEIQRTEQGDSAMYLCASTLGNTEAFFGQGTRLTVV.

This clonotype came up a few times. The rearrangement uses TRBV7-9 and TRBJ1-1; no firm D call. Between the trimmed V and J ends, which lost 5 bases and 3 bases, there was a span of 10 bases. The V gene's germline CDR1 is SEHNR and CDR2 FQNEAQ (reference sequence). The CDR3 runs to 13 residues. For the CDR3, the DNA is TGTGCCAGCAGCGTAACAGAGGACACTGAAGCTTTCTTT. Translation: CASSVTEDTEAFF.

V usage is TRBV5-4 and J usage is TRBJ2-2; D gene unclear. Trimming pared 3 bases from V and 0 bases from J, leaving 9 bases between. Germline V gives CDR1 SGHNT, CDR2 YYREEE (reference sequence). The CDR3 runs 15 residues. CDR3 protein: CASSSPTTNTGELFF. Here the CDR3 DNA reads TGTGCCAGCAGCTCACCTACAACGAACACCGGGGAGCTGTTTTTT.

This sequence joins TRBV6-1 and TRBJ1-1; unclear D gene. The CDR3 spans 14 residues. Germline V gives CDR1 MNHNS, CDR2 SASEGT. V was shortened by 5 bases and J by 6 bases, with 16 bases between the two germline ends. The CDR3 DNA reads TGTGCCAGCAGTCACCGCGGGAGGGTAGCTGAAGCTTTCTTT. It is translated as CASSHRGRVAEAFF.

The rearrangement uses TRBV7-9 and TRBJ2-2, with D possibly TRBD1 on 5 matching bases. Between the trimmed V and J ends, which lost 1 base and 0 bases, there was a span of 12 bases. CDR1 and CDR2 (germline): SEHNR, FQNEAQ (reference sequence). This CDR3 region has 17 residues. DNA for the CDR3: TGTGCCAGCAGCTTAGTTTTACAGGTCCCGAACACCGGGGAGCTGTTTTTT. It yields the protein CASSLVLQVPNTGELFF.

The J gene is TRBJ1-1, the V gene TRBV7-3, with D possibly TRBD1 on 5 matching bases. CDR3 length: 16 residues. V dropped 2 bases and J dropped 1 base, with 14 bases sitting between them. Germline values: CDR1 SGHTA, CDR2 FQGTGA. The CDR3 nucleotides are TGTGCCAGCAGCTTATGGGGAGGGGCTTCGAACACTGAAGCTTTCTTT. Protein: CASSLWGGASNTEAFF.

V gene TRBV12-3 or TRBV12-4 combines with J gene TRBJ1-1; TRBD1 is a possible D gene (6 bases). The CDR3 runs 15 residues. The V end lost 5 bases, the J end lost 1 base, and 14 bases lay between the germline ends. CDR3 sequence: CASSPPGGRNTEAFF. The CDR3 bases are TGTGCCAGCAGTCCCCCGGGGGGCCGGAACACTGAAGCTTTCTTT.

Many counts were recorded for this clonotype. This chain uses TRBV7-2 with TRBJ2-1; 8 positions match TRBD2. The length of the CDR3 is 15 residues. The V gene's germline CDR1 is SGHTA and CDR2 FQGNSA. V gave up 4 bases and J gave up 1 base; unmatched junction bases: 3. The CDR3 coding sequence is TGTGCCAGCAGCTCGCTAGCGGGTTCCTACAATGAGCAGTTCTTC. This translates into CASSSLAGSYNEQFF.

This clonotype was seen only a few times. This chain uses TRBV5-1 with TRBJ1-1, with D maybe TRBD1 (5 bases). Per germline, CDR1 SGHRS and CDR2 YFSETQ. Trimming cost V 3 bases and J 8 bases, with 8 bases left between them. The CDR3 extends over 11 amino acids. For the CDR3, the DNA is TGCGCCAGCAGCTACCGGGACGAAGCTTTCTTT. Its protein is CASSYRDEAFF.

This chain connects TRBV7-9 to TRBJ2-1; TRBD2 matches 7 bases. The ends lost 2 bases at V and 6 bases at J; junction bases unmatched: 7. The CDR3 consists of 15 residues. Germline CDR1 and CDR2: SEHNR and FQNEAQ (reference sequence). The DNA of the CDR3 is TGTGCCAGCAGCTTATTGCGGGAGATTTCCAATGAGCAGTTCTTC. It is translated as CASSLLREISNEQFF.

The genes are TRBV5-6 and TRBJ2-2, with 7 nucleotides matching TRBD1. J lost 5 bases, V lost 3 bases, and 10 bases had no gene match. This CDR3 contains 16 residues. Germline CDR1 is SGHDT and CDR2 is YYEEEE. In nucleotides, the CDR3 is TGTGCCAGCAGCTCTGACGGGACAGTTCTGACCGGGGAGCTGTTTTTT. Encoded protein: CASSSDGTVLTGELFF.

A few counts support this clonotype. The rearrangement uses TRBV7-6 and TRBJ2-2; D perhaps matches TRBD2 (6 bases). V was cut by 1 base and J by 4 bases, with 16 bases left in between. The CDR3 runs 17 residues. Per germline, CDR1 SGHVS and CDR2 FNYEAQ. The CDR3: CASSLVRVFGGTGELFF. For the CDR3, the DNA is TGTGCCAGCAGCTTAGTAAGGGTCTTCGGGGGCACCGGGGAGCTGTTTTTT.

The chain uses TRBV6-2 or TRBV6-3 and TRBJ1-3; maybe TRBD1 (5 bases). V was shortened by 5 bases and J by 0 bases, with 11 bases between the two germline ends. The CDR3 consists of 15 residues. Germline V lookup: CDR1 MNHEY, CDR2 SVGEGT. Written as DNA, the CDR3 is TGTGCCAGCAGTGTTGGACACTACTCTGGAAACACCATATATTTT. It encodes CASSVGHYSGNTIYF.

This clonotype was counted between two and nine times. The CDR3 is CASTGTGGPSYNEQFF. In DNA form, the CDR3 reads TGTGCCAGCACCGGAACCGGGGGCCCCTCCTACAATGAGCAGTTCTTC. The J gene is TRBJ2-1, the V gene TRBV11-2, with D possibly called TRBD1 or TRBD2 (6 bases each). CDR3 length: 16 amino acids. Germline V gives CDR1 SGHAT, CDR2 FQNNGV. The germline V and J ends were trimmed by 7 bases and 0 bases, with 16 bases remaining between them. Full variable domain (remainder filled in from reference TRBV11-2 and TRBJ2-1): EAGVAQSPRYKIIEKRQSVAFWCNPISGHATLYWYQQILGQGPKLLIQFQNNGVVDDSQLPKDRFSAERLKGVDSTLKIQPAKLEDSAVYLCASTGTGGPSYNEQFFGPGTRLTVL.

This clonotype was seen a handful of times. The J gene is TRBJ2-7, the V gene TRBV12-3 or TRBV12-4, with 11 bases identical to TRBD1. The CDR3 totals 13 residues. With V trimmed by 5 bases and J by 5 bases, 2 bases remained unmatched. In DNA form, the CDR3 reads TGTGCCAGCAGTAAGGGACAGGGGGACGAGCAGTACTTC. Translating it yields CASSKGQGDEQYF.

This clonotype has more than one count but fewer than ten. The chain combines TRBV5-8 with TRBJ1-2, with D hard to call. The CDR3 is 15 residues long. Between the trimmed V and J ends, which lost 0 bases and 4 bases, there was a span of 13 bases. CDR1 SGHTS and CDR2 YDEGEE come from the germline V gene. CDR3 protein: CASSLDVATSYGYTF. DNA for the CDR3: TGTGCCAGCAGCTTGGACGTAGCAACCAGCTATGGCTACACCTTC.

This clonotype was recorded many times. The chain joins TRBV20-1 to TRBJ1-5; tentative D call: TRBD1 (5 bases). This CDR3 comprises 14 residues. In germline, CDR1 is DFQATT, CDR2 SNEGSKA (reference sequence). The V end lost 7 bases, the J end lost 4 bases, and 17 bases lay between the germline ends. CDR3 protein: CSVGELKANQPQHF. CDR3 in DNA: TGCAGTGTAGGGGAATTAAAGGCTAATCAGCCCCAGCATTTT.

The chain combines TRBV4-1 with TRBJ2-7, with no clear D. CDR1 and CDR2 (germline): MGHRA, YSYEKL. Trimming removed 0 bases at V and 9 bases at J, with 15 bases between. This CDR3 has 14 amino acids. The CDR3 bases are TGCGCCAGCAGCCAAGAGGACCCTACCTGGGTGCAGTACTTC. Translating it yields CASSQEDPTWVQYF.

The CDR3 protein is CASSLWGGNSPLHF. For the CDR3, the DNA is TGTGCCAGCAGTTTATGGGGGGGCAATTCACCCCTCCACTTT. V and J are TRBV12-3 or TRBV12-4 and TRBJ1-6, with a possible D match to TRBD1 (6 bases). The CDR3 loop spans 14 amino acids. The V gene lost 2 bases and the J gene lost 7 bases, with 9 bases spanning the gap.

V gene TRBV5-1 combines with J gene TRBJ2-1; TRBD1 matches at 9 bases. This CDR3 is 16 amino acids long. V lost 4 bases to trimming and J lost 4 bases; unmatched junction nucleotides: 9. Germline V gives CDR1 SGHRS, CDR2 YFSETQ. The CDR3 DNA follows: TGCGCCAGCAGCCCCCTAACAGGGGGCGCGTACAATGAGCAGTTCTTC. Its protein product is CASSPLTGGAYNEQFF. Variable domain in full (rest from reference TRBV5-1 and TRBJ2-1): KAGVTQTPRYLIKTRGQQVTLSCSPISGHRSVSWYQQTPGQGLQFLFEYFSETQRNKGNFPGRFSGRQFSNSRSEMNVSTLELGDSALYLCASSPLTGGAYNEQFFGPGTRLTVL.